The present TCR beta chain was sequenced within a study of human T cells and chemical hapten exposure. Unique molecular identifiers were affixed to discrete cDNA molecules within the library. Study processing details: Samples held a median of roughly 100,000 TCRs, range 23,224–690,600. TCRdb processed the reads anew with MiXCR; each CDR3 protein has one entry. It is TCRdb's table, rather than the study itself, that gives the V and J calls and clone size. The sample shows about 120,000 distinct CDR3 sequences, approximately 9.3% of them seen only once. This clonotype was detected only a few times. Researchers extracted total RNA from unfractionated whole blood. Germline V lookup: CDR1 MNHEY, CDR2 SMNVEV (reference sequence). The CDR3 is made up of 15 amino acids. Trimming took 6 bases from V and 0 from J, leaving 15 bases between them.

This clonotype originated in a human donor in good health. Some clones in this sample may be carry-over from other donors' samples. V gene TRBV27 combines with J gene TRBJ2-7; D might be TRBD1 (6 bases). Sequenced input: whole blood. The CDR3 region is CASRMRQGTSYEQYF. The CDR3 DNA follows: TGTGCCAGCAGGATGAGGCAGGGGACCTCCTACGAGCAGTACTTC.